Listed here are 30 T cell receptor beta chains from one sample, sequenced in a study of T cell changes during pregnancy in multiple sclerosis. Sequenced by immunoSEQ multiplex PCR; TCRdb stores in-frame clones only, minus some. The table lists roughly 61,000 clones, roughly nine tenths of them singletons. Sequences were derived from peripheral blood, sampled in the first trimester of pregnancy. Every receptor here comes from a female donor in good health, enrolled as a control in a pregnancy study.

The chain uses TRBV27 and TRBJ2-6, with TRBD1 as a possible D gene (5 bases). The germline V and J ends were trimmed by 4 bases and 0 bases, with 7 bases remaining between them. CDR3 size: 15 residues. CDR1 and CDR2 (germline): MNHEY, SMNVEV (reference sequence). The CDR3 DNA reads TGTGCCAGCAGTTCGACAGTCTCTGGGGCCAACGTCCTGACTTTC. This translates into CASSSTVSGANVLTF.

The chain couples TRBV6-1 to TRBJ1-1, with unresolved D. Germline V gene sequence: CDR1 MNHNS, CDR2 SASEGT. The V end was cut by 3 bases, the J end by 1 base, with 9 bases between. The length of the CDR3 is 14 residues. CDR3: CASSDMAQNTEAFF. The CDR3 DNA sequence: TGTGCCAGCAGTGACATGGCACAGAACACTGAAGCTTTCTTT.

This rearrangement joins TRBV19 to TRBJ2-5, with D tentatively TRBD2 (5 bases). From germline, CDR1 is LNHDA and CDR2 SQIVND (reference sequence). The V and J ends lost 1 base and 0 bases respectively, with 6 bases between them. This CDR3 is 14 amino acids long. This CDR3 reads CASSIGGYQETQYF. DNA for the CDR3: TGTGCCAGTAGTATAGGAGGGTACCAAGAGACCCAGTACTTC.

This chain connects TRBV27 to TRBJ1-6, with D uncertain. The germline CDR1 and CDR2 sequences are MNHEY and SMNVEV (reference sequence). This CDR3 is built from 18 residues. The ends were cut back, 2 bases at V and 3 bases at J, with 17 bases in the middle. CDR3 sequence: CASSLRSRGTGYNSPLHF. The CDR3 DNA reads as TGTGCCAGCAGTTTAAGGAGCCGGGGAACGGGCTATAATTCACCCCTCCACTTT.

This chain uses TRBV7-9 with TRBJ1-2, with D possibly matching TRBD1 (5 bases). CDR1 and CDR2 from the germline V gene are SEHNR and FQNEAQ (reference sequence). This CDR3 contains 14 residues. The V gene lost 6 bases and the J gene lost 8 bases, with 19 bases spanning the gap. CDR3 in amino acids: CASRANGQVMGYTF. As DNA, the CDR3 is TGTGCCAGCAGAGCTAACGGACAAGTTATGGGCTACACCTTC.

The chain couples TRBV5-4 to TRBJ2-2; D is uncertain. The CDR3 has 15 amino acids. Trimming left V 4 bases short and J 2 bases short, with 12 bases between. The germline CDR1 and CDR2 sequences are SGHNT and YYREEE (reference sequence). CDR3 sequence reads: CASSPSSVNTGELFF. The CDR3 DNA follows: TGTGCCAGCAGCCCCTCTTCCGTCAACACCGGGGAGCTGTTTTTT.

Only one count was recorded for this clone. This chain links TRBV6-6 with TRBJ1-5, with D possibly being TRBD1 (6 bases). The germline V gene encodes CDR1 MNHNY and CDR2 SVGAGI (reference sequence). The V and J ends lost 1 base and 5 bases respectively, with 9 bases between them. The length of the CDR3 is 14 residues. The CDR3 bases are TGTGCCAGCAGTTACTTACAGGGAGATCAGCCCCAGCATTTT. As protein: CASSYLQGDQPQHF.

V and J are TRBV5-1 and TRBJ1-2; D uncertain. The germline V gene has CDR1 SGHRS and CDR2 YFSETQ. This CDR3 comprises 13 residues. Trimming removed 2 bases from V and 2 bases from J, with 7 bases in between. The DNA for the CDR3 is TGCGCCAGCAGCTTTGGCGGAAACTATGGCTACACCTTC. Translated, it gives CASSFGGNYGYTF.

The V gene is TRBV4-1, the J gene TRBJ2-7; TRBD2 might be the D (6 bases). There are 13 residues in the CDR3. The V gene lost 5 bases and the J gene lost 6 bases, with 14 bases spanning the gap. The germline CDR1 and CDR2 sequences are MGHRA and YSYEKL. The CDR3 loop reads CASSDASRGEQYF. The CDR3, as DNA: TGCGCCAGCAGCGACGCCTCGCGGGGCGAGCAGTACTTC.

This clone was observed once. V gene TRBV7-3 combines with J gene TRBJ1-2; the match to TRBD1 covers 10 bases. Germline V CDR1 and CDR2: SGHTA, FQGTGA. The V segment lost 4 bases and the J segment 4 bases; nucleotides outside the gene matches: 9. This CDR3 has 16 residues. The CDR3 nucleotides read TGTGCCAGCAGCTCCGACAGGGGGCGCGGAGCCTATGGCTACACCTTC. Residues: CASSSDRGRGAYGYTF. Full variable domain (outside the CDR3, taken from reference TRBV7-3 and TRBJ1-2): GAGVSQTPSNKVTEKGKYVELRCDPISGHTALYWYRQSLGQGPEFLIYFQGTGAADDSGLPNDRFFAVRPEGSVSTLKIQRTERGDSAVYLCASSSDRGRGAYGYTFGSGTRLTVV.

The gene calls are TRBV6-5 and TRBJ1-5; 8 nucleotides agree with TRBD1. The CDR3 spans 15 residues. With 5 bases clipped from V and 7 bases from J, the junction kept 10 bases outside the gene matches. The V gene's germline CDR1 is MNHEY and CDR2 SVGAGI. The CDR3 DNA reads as TGTGCCAGCAGTAGAGGACAGGGAATAAGGCAGCCCCAGCATTTT. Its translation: CASSRGQGIRQPQHF.

CDR3 loop: CASTEGLSTDTQYF. CDR3 DNA sequence: TGTGCCAGCACCGAGGGACTATCGACAGATACGCAGTATTTT. The chain has TRBV7-8 and TRBJ2-3; 7 positions match TRBD2. Unmatched junction bases numbered 7, after V lost 7 bases and J lost 3 bases. The V gene's germline CDR1 is SGHVS and CDR2 FQNEAQ. The length of the CDR3 is 14 residues. Together with reference TRBV7-8 and TRBJ2-3, the CDR3 gives the full variable domain: GAGVSQSPRYKVAKRGQDVALRCDPISGHVSLFWYQQALGQGPEFLTYFQNEAQLDKSGLPSDRFFAERPEGSVSTLKIQRTQQEDSAVYLCASTEGLSTDTQYFGPGTRLTVL.

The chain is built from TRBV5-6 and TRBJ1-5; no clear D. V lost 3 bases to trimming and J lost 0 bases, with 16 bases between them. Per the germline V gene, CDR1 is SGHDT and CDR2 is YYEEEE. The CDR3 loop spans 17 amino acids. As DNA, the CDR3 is TGTGCCAGCAGCTACTCCCCCGGACGGGGTAGCAATCAGCCCCAGCATTTT. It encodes CASSYSPGRGSNQPQHF.

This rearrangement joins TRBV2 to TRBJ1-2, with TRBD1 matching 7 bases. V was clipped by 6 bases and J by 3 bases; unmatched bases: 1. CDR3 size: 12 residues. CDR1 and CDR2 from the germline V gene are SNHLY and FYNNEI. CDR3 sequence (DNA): TGTGCCAGCAGGGGACAGTACTATGGCTACACCTTC. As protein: CASRGQYYGYTF. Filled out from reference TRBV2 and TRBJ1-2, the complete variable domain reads EPEVTQTPSHQVTQMGQEVILRCVPISNHLYFYWYRQILGQKVEFLVSFYNNEISEKSEIFDDQFSVERPDGSNFTLKIRSTKLEDSAMYFCASRGQYYGYTFGSGTRLTVV.

Here the CDR3 reads CASSRYGGQQPINTEAFF. The CDR3 nucleotides are TGTGCCAGCAGCCGTTATGGCGGACAGCAACCAATAAACACTGAAGCTTTCTTT. The chain joins TRBV11-2 to TRBJ1-1, with D perhaps TRBD1 (6 bases). CDR3 length equals 18 residues. Germline values: CDR1 SGHAT, CDR2 FQNNGV. Trimming removed 5 bases at V and 2 bases at J, with 24 bases between. Complete variable domain (other parts from reference TRBV11-2 and TRBJ1-1): EAGVAQSPRYKIIEKRQSVAFWCNPISGHATLYWYQQILGQGPKLLIQFQNNGVVDDSQLPKDRFSAERLKGVDSTLKIQPAKLEDSAVYLCASSRYGGQQPINTEAFFGQGTRLTVV.

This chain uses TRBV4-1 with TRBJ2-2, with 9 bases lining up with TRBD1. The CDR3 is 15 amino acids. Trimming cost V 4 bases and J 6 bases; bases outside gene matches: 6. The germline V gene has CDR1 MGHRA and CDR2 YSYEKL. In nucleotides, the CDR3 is TGCGCCAGCAGCCCGCGACAGGGGGGGGCCGGGGAGCTGTTTTTT. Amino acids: CASSPRQGGAGELFF.

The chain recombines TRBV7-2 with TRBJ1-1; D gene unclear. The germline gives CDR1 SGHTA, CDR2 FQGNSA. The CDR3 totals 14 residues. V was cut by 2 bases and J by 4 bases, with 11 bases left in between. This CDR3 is CASSLIRGRTEAFF. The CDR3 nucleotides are TGTGCCAGCAGCTTAATCAGAGGGCGCACTGAAGCTTTCTTT.

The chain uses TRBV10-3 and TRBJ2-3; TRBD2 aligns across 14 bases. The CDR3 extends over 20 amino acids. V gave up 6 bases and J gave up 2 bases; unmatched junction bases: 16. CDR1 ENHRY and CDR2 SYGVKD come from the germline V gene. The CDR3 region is CAIRQTSGRDHLKDTDTQYF. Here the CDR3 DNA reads TGTGCCATCAGACAGACTAGCGGGAGGGACCATCTAAAGGACACAGATACGCAGTATTTT.

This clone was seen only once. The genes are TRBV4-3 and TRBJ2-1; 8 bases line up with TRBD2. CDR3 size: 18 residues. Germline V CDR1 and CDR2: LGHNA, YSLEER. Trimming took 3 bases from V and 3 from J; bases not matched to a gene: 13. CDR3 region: CASSQEPRPSGYYNEQFF. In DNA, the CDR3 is TGCGCCAGCAGCCAGGAGCCAAGGCCTAGCGGGTACTACAATGAGCAGTTCTTC.

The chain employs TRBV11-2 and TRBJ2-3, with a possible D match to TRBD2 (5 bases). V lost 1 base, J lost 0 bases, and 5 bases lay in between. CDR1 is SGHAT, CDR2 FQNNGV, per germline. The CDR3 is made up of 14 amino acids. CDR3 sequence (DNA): TGTGCCAGCAGCTTAGGGACTAGCACAGATACGCAGTATTTT. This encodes CASSLGTSTDTQYF.

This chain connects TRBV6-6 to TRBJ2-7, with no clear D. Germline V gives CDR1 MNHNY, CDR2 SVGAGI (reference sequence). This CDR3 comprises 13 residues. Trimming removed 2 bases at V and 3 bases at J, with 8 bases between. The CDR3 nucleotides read TGTGCCAGCAGTTACGAGGCTAGCTACGAGCAGTACTTC. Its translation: CASSYEASYEQYF.

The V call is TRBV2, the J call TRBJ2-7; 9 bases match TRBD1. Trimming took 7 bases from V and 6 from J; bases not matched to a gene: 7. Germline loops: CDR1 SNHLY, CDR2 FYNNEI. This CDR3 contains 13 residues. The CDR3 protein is CASKEQGAVEQYF. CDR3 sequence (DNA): TGTGCCAGCAAGGAACAGGGGGCCGTCGAGCAGTACTTC. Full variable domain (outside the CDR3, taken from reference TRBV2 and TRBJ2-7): EPEVTQTPSHQVTQMGQEVILRCVPISNHLYFYWYRQILGQKVEFLVSFYNNEISEKSEIFDDQFSVERPDGSNFTLKIRSTKLEDSAMYFCASKEQGAVEQYFGPGTRLTVT.

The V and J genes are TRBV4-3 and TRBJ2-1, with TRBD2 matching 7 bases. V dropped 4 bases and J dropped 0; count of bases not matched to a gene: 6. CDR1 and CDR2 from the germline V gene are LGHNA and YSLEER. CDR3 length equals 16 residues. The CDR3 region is CASSRVLARSYNEQFF. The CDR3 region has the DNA TGCGCCAGCAGCCGAGTACTAGCGCGCTCCTACAATGAGCAGTTCTTC.

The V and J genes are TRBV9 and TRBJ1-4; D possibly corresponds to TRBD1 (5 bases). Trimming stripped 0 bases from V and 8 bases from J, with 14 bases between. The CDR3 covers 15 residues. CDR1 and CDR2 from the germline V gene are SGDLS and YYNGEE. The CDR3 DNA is TGTGCCAGCAGCGTAGGGCAGGCCCCAGGGGAAAAACTGTTTTTT. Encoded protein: CASSVGQAPGEKLFF.

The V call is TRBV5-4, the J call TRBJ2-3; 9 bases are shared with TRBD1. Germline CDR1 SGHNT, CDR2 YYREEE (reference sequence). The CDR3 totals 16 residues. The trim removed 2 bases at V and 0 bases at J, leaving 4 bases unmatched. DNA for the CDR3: TGTGCCAGCAGCTTACAACAGGGGGCGAGCACAGATACGCAGTATTTT. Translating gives CASSLQQGASTDTQYF.

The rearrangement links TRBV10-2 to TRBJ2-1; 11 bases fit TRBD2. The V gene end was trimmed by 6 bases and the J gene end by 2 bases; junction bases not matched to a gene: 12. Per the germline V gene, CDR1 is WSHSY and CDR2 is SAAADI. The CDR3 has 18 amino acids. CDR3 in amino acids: CASRKLAGDILAYNEQFF. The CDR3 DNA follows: TGCGCCAGCAGAAAACTAGCGGGAGACATCCTTGCCTACAATGAGCAGTTCTTC.

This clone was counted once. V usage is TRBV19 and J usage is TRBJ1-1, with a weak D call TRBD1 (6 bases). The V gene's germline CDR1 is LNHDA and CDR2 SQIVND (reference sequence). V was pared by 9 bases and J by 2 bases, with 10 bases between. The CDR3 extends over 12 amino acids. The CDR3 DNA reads TGTGCCAGCTTACAGGGCAACACTGAAGCTTTCTTT. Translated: CASLQGNTEAFF.

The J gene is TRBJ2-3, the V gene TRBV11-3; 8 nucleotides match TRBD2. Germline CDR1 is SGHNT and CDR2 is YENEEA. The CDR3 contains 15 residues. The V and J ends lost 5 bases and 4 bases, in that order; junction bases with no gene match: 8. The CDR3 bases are TGTGCCAGCAGCCTACTCGGCGGGGGGCCAGATACGCAGTATTTT. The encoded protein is CASSLLGGGPDTQYF.

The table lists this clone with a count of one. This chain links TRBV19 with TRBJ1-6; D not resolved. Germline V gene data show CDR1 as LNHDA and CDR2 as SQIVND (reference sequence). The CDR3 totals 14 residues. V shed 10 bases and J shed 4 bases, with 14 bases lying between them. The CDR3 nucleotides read TGTGCCACCCGGCTGGCGGGGTATAATTCACCCCTCCACTTT. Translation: CATRLAGYNSPLHF.

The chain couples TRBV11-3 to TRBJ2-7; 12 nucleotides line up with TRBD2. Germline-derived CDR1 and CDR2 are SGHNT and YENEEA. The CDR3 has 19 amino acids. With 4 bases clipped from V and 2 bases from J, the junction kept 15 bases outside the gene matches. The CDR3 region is CASSSALAGGRIVAYEQYF. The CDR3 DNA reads TGTGCCAGCAGCTCTGCACTAGCGGGAGGTCGAATTGTAGCCTACGAGCAGTACTTC.